The 10 T cell receptor beta chains below come from one sample, sequenced in a study of blood T cell repertoires in COVID-19. Using immunoSEQ multiplex PCR, the repertoire was profiled, and TCRdb retains in-frame clones only, with some absent. The sample lists roughly 440,000 clones, roughly 88% occurring once. Sequenced sample: peripheral blood. These receptors were taken from a woman in her forties or fifties with COVID-19, enrolled during active disease.

The chain recombines TRBV19 with TRBJ1-6, with 9 bases identical to TRBD1. Germline CDR1 reads LNHDA; CDR2 reads SQIVND (reference sequence). CDR3 length: 13 residues. Trimming at V came to 8 bases and at J to 7 bases, leaving 3 bases not matched to a gene. The CDR3 DNA follows: TGTGCCAGTCTCGGGACAGGGAATTCACCCCTCCACTTT. Translation: CASLGTGNSPLHF.

The chain carries TRBV5-1 and TRBJ1-1; possibly TRBD1 for D (6 bases). This CDR3 contains 15 residues. CDR1 and CDR2 from the germline V gene are SGHRS and YFSETQ. Trimming pared 5 bases from V and 1 base from J, leaving 15 bases between. CDR3 region: CASSSLTGTNTEAFF. In nucleotides, the CDR3 is TGCGCCAGCAGTTCCCTGACAGGAACGAACACTGAAGCTTTCTTT.

The rearrangement links TRBV19 to TRBJ1-5; 9 nucleotides line up with TRBD1. V dropped 4 bases and J dropped 7; count of bases not matched to a gene: 8. This CDR3 contains 15 residues. Germline V gene data show CDR1 as LNHDA and CDR2 as SQIVND (reference sequence). The CDR3 loop reads CASSRDRDAGQPQHF. The CDR3 nucleotides read TGTGCCAGTAGTAGGGACAGGGACGCGGGCCAGCCCCAGCATTTT.

On this clone: The sample carries other DNA sequences with the same CDR3. This chain connects TRBV9 to TRBJ2-7; a weak D match, TRBD1 (6 bases). This CDR3 comprises 14 residues. The ends were cut back, 2 bases at V and 0 bases at J, with 9 bases in the middle. The germline gives CDR1 SGDLS, CDR2 YYNGEE. CDR3 region: CASSVTGSSYEQYF. The CDR3 nucleotides read TGTGCCAGCAGCGTTACAGGGAGCTCCTACGAGCAGTACTTC.

This clone showed up many times. The chain uses TRBV19 and TRBJ2-7; D gene ambiguous. CDR3 length: 15 amino acids. Between the trimmed V and J ends, which lost 6 bases and 1 base, there was a span of 16 bases. Germline V gene data show CDR1 as LNHDA and CDR2 as SQIVND (reference sequence). CDR3 residues: CASSLTSARSYEQYF. The DNA of the CDR3 is TGTGCCAGTAGCTTGACCAGCGCCAGATCCTACGAGCAGTACTTC.

The chain has TRBV19 and TRBJ1-5; 9 positions match TRBD1. Germline V gene lookup returns CDR1 LNHDA and CDR2 SQIVND (reference sequence). The CDR3 is 15 amino acids. J lost 6 bases, V lost 4 bases, and 7 bases had no gene match. Here the CDR3 reads CASSTPGQGGQPQHF. CDR3 coding DNA: TGTGCCAGTAGTACACCGGGACAGGGTGGTCAGCCCCAGCATTTT.

The V call is TRBV19, the J call TRBJ1-1; 11 positions match TRBD1. V trimming: 3 bases; J trimming: 1 base; junction bases outside the gene matches: 1. Germline loops: CDR1 LNHDA, CDR2 SQIVND (reference sequence). The CDR3 sequence is 15 residues long. CDR3 coding DNA: TGTGCCAGTAGTATGGGGACAGGGGGGAACACTGAAGCTTTCTTT. Residues: CASSMGTGGNTEAFF.

The V call is TRBV5-4, the J call TRBJ1-6; 7 bases fit TRBD1. The germline V gene encodes CDR1 SGHNT and CDR2 YYREEE (reference sequence). Trimming cost V 0 bases and J 10 bases; bases outside gene matches: 7. The CDR3 is made up of 15 amino acids. The CDR3 DNA follows: TGTGCCAGCAGCTTGGCTGACAGGGTGTACTCACCCCTCCACTTT. Translated, it gives CASSLADRVYSPLHF. Together with reference TRBV5-4 and TRBJ1-6, the CDR3 gives the full variable domain: ETGVTQSPTHLIKTRGQQVTLRCSSQSGHNTVSWYQQALGQGPQFIFQYYREEENGRGNFPPRFSGLQFPNYSSELNVNALELDDSALYLCASSLADRVYSPLHFGNGTRLTVT.

Concerning this clone: At the DNA level, this CDR3 is encoded by other sequences in the same sample as well. The J gene is TRBJ1-1, the V gene TRBV5-1; 11 bases agree with TRBD1. Germline trimming cut 4 bases from V and 5 bases from J; bases unmatched to any gene: 7. Germline values: CDR1 SGHRS, CDR2 YFSETQ. This CDR3 spans 15 amino acids. The CDR3 reads CASSLRTGGETEAFF. The CDR3 bases are TGCGCCAGCAGCCTTCGGACAGGGGGCGAAACTGAAGCTTTCTTT.

V usage is TRBV19 and J usage is TRBJ2-6; 11 bases match TRBD2. The J segment lost 0 bases and the V segment lost 0 bases, leaving 16 bases of the junction unmatched. The CDR3 length is 23 residues. The germline CDR1 and CDR2 sequences are LNHDA and SQIVND (reference sequence). As DNA, the CDR3 is TGTGCCAGTAGTATAGATGGGCCTAGCGGGGGGCCTGGGTCTTACTCTGGGGCCAACGTCCTGACTTTC. It is translated as CASSIDGPSGGPGSYSGANVLTF. Supplemented by reference TRBV19 and TRBJ2-6, the full variable domain reads DGGITQSPKYLFRKEGQNVTLSCEQNLNHDAMYWYRQDPGQGLRLIYYSQIVNDFQKGDIAEGYSVSREKKESFPLTVTSAQKNPTAFYLCASSIDGPSGGPGSYSGANVLTFGAGSRLTVL.